Listed below are T cell receptor beta chains from one sample, sequenced in a study of blood T cell repertoires in COVID-19. Clones were sequenced by immunoSEQ multiplex PCR, and TCRdb holds only the in-frame ones, with some missing. The sample records some 68,000 clones, about 80% being singletons. What was sequenced was peripheral blood. These TCRs come from a man aged 65 to 79 with acute or convalescent COVID-19. CDR3s include the opening cysteine and the closing phenylalanine or tryptophan. D genes are given only for firm matches. Size is omitted from some rows. Given values are once, few, many or a class for expanded clones.

j_call clone_size d_call v_call cdr3_nt cdr3_aa
TRBJ2-1 NA TRBD1 TRBV29-1 TGCAGCGTGGGCCGGGACAGCCGTGGCAATGAGCAGTTCTTC CSVGRDSRGNEQFF
TRBJ2-7 NA NA TRBV19 TGTGCCAGTAGTTTGAGTGGACTTCACTCCTACGAGCAGTACTTC CASSLSGLHSYEQYF
TRBJ2-5 once NA TRBV14 TGTGCCAGCAGCCGGGACAAGGGAGAGACCCAGTACTTC CASSRDKGETQYF
TRBJ2-7 NA NA TRBV10-3 TGTGCCATCAGTGAGAGTCGCGGCTCGTACGAGCAGTACTTC CAISESRGSYEQYF
TRBJ2-1 NA TRBD2 TRBV5-5 TGTGCCAGCAGCCCCGGACTAGCGGAATACAATGAGCAGTTCTTC CASSPGLAEYNEQFF
TRBJ1-2 NA NA TRBV20-1 TGCAGTGCCGCAACAGGATATGGCTACACCTTC CSAATGYGYTF
TRBJ2-3 NA TRBD2 TRBV2 TGTGCCAGCACCCCGACTAGCGGGATCGCAGATACGCAGTATTTT CASTPTSGIADTQYF
TRBJ1-1 NA NA TRBV4-2 TGTGCCAGCAGCCAAGATCCGGTGGGACATATGAACACTGAAGCTTTCTTT CASSQDPVGHMNTEAFF
TRBJ2-2 once TRBD2 TRBV11-2 TGTGCCAGCAGCTTAGCGCTAGCGGGCACCGGGGAGCTGTTTTTT CASSLALAGTGELFF
TRBJ2-5 NA TRBD2 TRBV7-7 TGTGCCAGCAGCCTGCGGGGGGGGTACCAAGAGACCCAGTACTTC CASSLRGGYQETQYF
TRBJ2-3 NA TRBD2 TRBV5-4 TGTGCCACCAGAGCGGGAGATGACGGCACAGATACGCAGTATTTT CATRAGDDGTDTQYF
TRBJ2-2 many TRBD1 TRBV10-1 TGCGCCACCAGCGGGGACAGGGGTAACACCGGGGAGCTGTTTTTT CATSGDRGNTGELFF
TRBJ1-1 NA NA TRBV3-1/TRBV3-2 TGTGCCAGCAGCCACGGACAGAACACTGAAGCTTTCTTT CASSHGQNTEAFF
TRBJ1-1 NA NA TRBV3-1/TRBV3-2 TGTGCCAGCAGCCAAGCCGGGACAAACTTTATGAACACTGAAGCTTTCTTT CASSQAGTNFMNTEAFF
TRBJ1-5 NA NA TRBV5-6 TGTGCCAGCAGCCAGATGGGAGATTATAGCAATCAGCCCCAGCATTTT CASSQMGDYSNQPQHF
TRBJ2-6 NA TRBD1 TRBV7-6 TGTGCCAGCAGCCCTTCCGTGCCAGGGGGCTCTGGGGCCAACGTCCTGACTTTC CASSPSVPGGSGANVLTF
TRBJ2-3 NA NA TRBV3-1/TRBV3-2 TGTGCCAGCAGCCAAATTTCGGGGGGCACAGATACGCAGTATTTT CASSQISGGTDTQYF
TRBJ2-3 NA TRBD2 TRBV15 TGTGCCACCAGCTCTTGGACTAGCGGGAGTATTACAGATACGCAGTATTTT CATSSWTSGSITDTQYF
TRBJ1-5 NA TRBD1 TRBV4-1 TGCGCCAGCAGCTCCGTAGGACAGGGGAGTCAGCCCCAGCATTTT CASSSVGQGSQPQHF
TRBJ2-7 NA TRBD1 TRBV18 TGTGCCAGCTCACCAAGCCAACGGACAGGGGAAGAGCAGTACTTC CASSPSQRTGEEQYF
TRBJ2-3 NA TRBD2 TRBV15 TGTGCCACCAGCGTTCTAGCGGGAGTTGTCGATACGCAGTATTTT CATSVLAGVVDTQYF
TRBJ1-1 NA NA TRBV18 TGTGCCAGCTCACCACCGGGGGCGACCCTGAAAACTGAAGCTTTCTTT CASSPPGATLKTEAFF
TRBJ2-5 NA NA TRBV5-6 TGTGCCAGCAGCCCCTGGCTGGGGAGCTACCAAGAGACCCAGTACTTC CASSPWLGSYQETQYF
TRBJ1-4 NA TRBD1 TRBV5-1 TGCGCCAGCAGCATCGGGGACAGACCAACTAATGAAAAACTGTTTTTT CASSIGDRPTNEKLFF
TRBJ1-4 NA TRBD1 TRBV5-1 TGCGCCAGCAGGTGGACAGGGTCCCAAACTAATGAAAAACTGTTTTTT CASRWTGSQTNEKLFF
TRBJ1-1 NA NA TRBV10-2 TGCGCCAGCAGTGAGGACAGATTGAACACTGAAGCTTTCTTT CASSEDRLNTEAFF
TRBJ2-2 NA NA TRBV19 TGTGCCAGTAGTATAGGAAGGCAGGGCAGGACCGGGGAGCTGTTTTTT CASSIGRQGRTGELFF
TRBJ1-4 NA TRBD1 TRBV7-9 TGTGCCAGCAGCTCCTATGGACAGGGACAAAATGAAAAACTGTTTTTT CASSSYGQGQNEKLFF
TRBJ2-5 NA TRBD2 TRBV2 TGTGCCAGCAGTGACCTGAGCAGCGGGAGGGGAGAGACCCAGTACTTC CASSDLSSGRGETQYF
TRBJ2-4 NA TRBD2 TRBV19 TGTGCCAGTACTTCCCCGAATAGCGGGAGGGGGGCCAAAAACATTCAGTACTTC CASTSPNSGRGAKNIQYF
TRBJ2-3 once TRBD2 TRBV28 TGTGCCAGCAGTAAGTTGACTAGCGGGACTAGCACAGATACGCAGTATTTT CASSKLTSGTSTDTQYF
TRBJ2-7 NA NA TRBV5-1 TGCGCCAGCAGCTTGGGAACGGGAGTAGTCTCCCCGTACGAGCAGTACTTC CASSLGTGVVSPYEQYF
TRBJ1-1 NA NA TRBV28 TGTGCCAGCGGTATCAACAGGGATGAAGCTTTCTTT CASGINRDEAFF
TRBJ2-5 NA NA TRBV15 TGTGCCACCAGCAGAGGGGAGTACCAAGAGACCCAGTACTTC CATSRGEYQETQYF
TRBJ2-7 NA TRBD2 TRBV28 TGTGCCGTATTAGCGGGTCCCTACGAGCAGTACTTC CAVLAGPYEQYF
TRBJ2-3 NA NA TRBV2 TGTGCCAGCAGTCTTGCGGATACGCAGTATTTT CASSLADTQYF
TRBJ1-5 once NA TRBV5-1 TGCGCCAGCAGCTTGGACGGACAGAAAAATCAGCCCCAGCATTTT CASSLDGQKNQPQHF
TRBJ2-3 few TRBD2 TRBV9 TGTGCCAGCAGCGGACTGGGACTAGCGGAAGGCACAGATACGCAGTATTTT CASSGLGLAEGTDTQYF
TRBJ1-6 NA NA TRBV6-5 TGTGCCAGCGAACTTTCGGGACTCTATAATTCACCCCTCCACTTT CASELSGLYNSPLHF
TRBJ2-1 few NA TRBV7-2 TGTGCCAGCACCGTGCTGGCTAGCCAAGGTGGCAATGAGCAGTTCTTC CASTVLASQGGNEQFF
TRBJ2-5 once TRBD2 TRBV6-1 TGTGCCAGCAGTGAAGGTGCGCTTAGCGGGAGGGAAGAGACCCAGTACTTC CASSEGALSGREETQYF
TRBJ2-2 NA TRBD2 TRBV12-5 TGTGCTAGTGGTTTGACCGAATCGTGGGAGGGGACCGGGGAGCTGTTTTTT CASGLTESWEGTGELFF
TRBJ2-2 NA TRBD2 TRBV27 TGTGCCAGCAGTTTAGGCAGGGGAGGGCTAGCGGGCTACACCGGGGAGCTGTTTTTT CASSLGRGGLAGYTGELFF
TRBJ2-5 NA NA TRBV14 TGTGCCAGCAGCCGGTCTAATCAAGAGACCCAGTACTTC CASSRSNQETQYF
TRBJ1-6 NA NA TRBV10-3 TGTGCCATTAGAACCTCAAATTCACCCCTCCACTTT CAIRTSNSPLHF
TRBJ1-1 NA NA TRBV7-2 TGTGCCAGCAGCTTAGCCGGACAGAAGAACACTGAAGCTTTCTTT CASSLAGQKNTEAFF
TRBJ2-1 NA NA TRBV5-8 TGTGCCAGCAGCTCGGTCGGGAATAGCGGATACAATGAGCAGTTCTTC CASSSVGNSGYNEQFF
TRBJ2-1 NA TRBD2 TRBV7-7 TGTGCCAGCAGCTTAGCCCCCACTACTAGCGGGAGATACAATGAGCAGTTCTTC CASSLAPTTSGRYNEQFF
TRBJ1-1 NA NA TRBV25-1 TGTGCCAGCAGTGGAGGATTCACTGAAGCTTTCTTT CASSGGFTEAFF
TRBJ2-3 NA NA TRBV18 TGTGCCAGCTCCACAGCCGACAGGAGCACAGATACGCAGTATTTT CASSTADRSTDTQYF
TRBJ1-5 NA NA TRBV5-5 TGTGCCAGCGGCAGGTCCCAACATAGCAATCAGCCCCAGCATTTT CASGRSQHSNQPQHF
TRBJ1-1 NA TRBD1 TRBV28 TGTGCCAGCAGTCGGGACAGGATGAACACTGAAGCTTTCTTT CASSRDRMNTEAFF
TRBJ1-1 NA NA TRBV5-4 TGTGCCAGCAGCTTCGCAGGTTGGAACACTGAAGCTTTCTTT CASSFAGWNTEAFF
TRBJ2-4 NA NA TRBV3-1/TRBV3-2 TGTGCCAGCAGCCAAGAAACGGAGGCTAGCCGGAAGTACTTC CASSQETEASRKYF